The 28 T cell receptor beta chains presented below share a single source sample, sequenced in a study of T cell responses to AZD1222 COVID-19 vaccine. The data were produced by immunoSEQ multiplex PCR, yet TCRdb's version contains in-frame clones alone and is incomplete. The sample holds roughly 120,000 clones, 85% to 90% seen once. Sequenced material: peripheral blood, taken on day 0 of AZD1222 vaccination. Receptors originate from an adult in good health.

This rearrangement joins TRBV24-1 to TRBJ2-3; 11 bases are shared with TRBD2. V lost 3 bases and J lost 6; bases outside the gene matches: 10. The length of the CDR3 is 17 residues. Germline V gene data show CDR1 as KGHDR and CDR2 as SFDVKD. The CDR3 nucleotides are TGTGCCACCAGTGATCCGGTTAGCGGGAGGGCAGTGGATACGCAGTATTTT. Translation gives CATSDPVSGRAVDTQYF.

This rearrangement joins TRBV7-3 to TRBJ1-1; unclear D gene. The ends were cut back, 2 bases at V and 3 bases at J, with 13 bases in the middle. The CDR3 contains 15 residues. The germline CDR1 and CDR2 sequences are SGHTA and FQGTGA. The CDR3 spells CASSLRTYPDTEAFF. CDR3 nucleotide sequence: TGTGCCAGCAGCTTACGGACTTACCCCGACACTGAAGCTTTCTTT. Full variable domain (missing parts from reference TRBV7-3 and TRBJ1-1): GAGVSQTPSNKVTEKGKYVELRCDPISGHTALYWYRQSLGQGPEFLIYFQGTGAADDSGLPNDRFFAVRPEGSVSTLKIQRTERGDSAVYLCASSLRTYPDTEAFFGQGTRLTVV.

The chain recombines TRBV18 with TRBJ2-5; 12 bases are a match to TRBD2. The CDR3 has 15 residues. CDR1 and CDR2 (germline): KGHSH, LQKENI. The V gene end was trimmed by 4 bases and the J gene end by 1 base; junction bases not matched to a gene: 1. Here the CDR3 DNA reads TGTGCCAGCTCACTGGGACTAGCGGGCCAAGAGACCCAGTACTTC. Translating gives CASSLGLAGQETQYF.

This clone was observed a few times. This chain links TRBV28 with TRBJ2-1; unclear D gene. Germline V lookup: CDR1 MDHEN, CDR2 SYDVKM. The CDR3 is 12 residues long. The V end lost 6 bases, the J end lost 12 bases, and 15 bases lay between the germline ends. The CDR3 sequence: CASSNLVLWQFF. The CDR3 nucleotides read TGTGCCAGCAGCAACTTGGTCCTCTGGCAGTTCTTC.

CDR3 coding DNA: TGTGCCAGTAAGGGGGAGTACGGTTCGAACACTGAAGCTTTCTTT. It translates to CASKGEYGSNTEAFF. The chain links TRBV19 to TRBJ1-1; tentatively, D is TRBD1 (6 bases). The length of the CDR3 is 15 residues. Trimming shortened V by 7 bases and J by 1 base, and 16 bases separated the two germline ends. CDR1 and CDR2 from the germline V gene are LNHDA and SQIVND (reference sequence). The full variable domain, with the rest looked up from reference TRBV19 and TRBJ1-1, is DGGITQSPKYLFRKEGQNVTLSCEQNLNHDAMYWYRQDPGQGLRLIYYSQIVNDFQKGDIAEGYSVSREKKESFPLTVTSAQKNPTAFYLCASKGEYGSNTEAFFGQGTRLTVV.

The rearrangement uses TRBV28 and TRBJ1-5; D call uncertain. V lost 6 bases and J 0 bases, leaving 9 bases between the germline ends. CDR3 length equals 14 residues. Germline V gene lookup returns CDR1 MDHEN and CDR2 SYDVKM. The DNA of the CDR3 is TGTGCCAGCAGAAGGACCTATAGCAATCAGCCCCAGCATTTT. This codes for CASRRTYSNQPQHF.

The chain employs TRBV28 and TRBJ2-7, with D unclear. This CDR3 contains 12 residues. Trimming removed 7 bases from V and 7 bases from J, with 14 bases in between. Germline CDR1 reads MDHEN; CDR2 reads SYDVKM. CDR3 residues: CASTPPSREQYF. The DNA for the CDR3 is TGTGCCAGCACCCCCCCCTCGAGGGAGCAGTACTTC.

J is TRBJ2-7 and V is TRBV10-3; 13 positions agree with TRBD2. This CDR3 contains 16 residues. Germline V CDR1 and CDR2: ENHRY, SYGVKD. J lost 6 bases, V lost 2 bases, and 7 bases had no gene match. CDR3 nucleotide sequence: TGTGCCATCAGTGAGGCCCAACTAGCGGGGGGGCCCGAGCAGTACTTC. Protein sequence: CAISEAQLAGGPEQYF.

The chain recombines TRBV7-2 with TRBJ2-2; TRBD2 is a possible D gene (6 bases). V was trimmed by 7 bases and J by 5 bases, leaving 20 bases between them. The CDR3 extends over 16 amino acids. Germline CDR1 SGHTA, CDR2 FQGNSA. CDR3 residues: CASTPRGSGGTGELFF. CDR3 nucleotides: TGTGCCAGCACCCCCCGGGGGTCAGGCGGGACCGGGGAGCTGTTTTTT.

The V and J genes are TRBV19 and TRBJ2-5; the D call may be TRBD1 or TRBD2 (5 bases each). V lost 6 bases and J 3 bases, leaving 17 bases between the germline ends. The CDR3 contains 15 residues. Germline lookup yields CDR1 LNHDA and CDR2 SQIVND (reference sequence). CDR3 residues: CASRRQGTEEETQYF. In nucleotides, the CDR3 is TGTGCCAGTAGAAGGCAAGGGACCGAGGAAGAGACCCAGTACTTC.

The chain is built from TRBV6-5 and TRBJ2-5, with 9 bases matching TRBD1. CDR3 length equals 15 residues. The V segment lost 4 bases and the J segment 4 bases; nucleotides outside the gene matches: 7. Germline V gives CDR1 MNHEY, CDR2 SVGAGI. CDR3 sequence reads: CASSSPTGGRETQYF. As DNA, the CDR3 is TGTGCCAGCAGTTCCCCGACAGGGGGGAGAGAGACCCAGTACTTC.

The rearrangement joins TRBV5-1 to TRBJ1-1; D is undetermined. Trimming cost V 0 bases and J 9 bases, with 9 bases left between them. The CDR3 contains 12 residues. The germline V gene encodes CDR1 SGHRS and CDR2 YFSETQ. CDR3 in DNA: TGCGCCAGCAGCTTGGCCGGTGGGAAAGCTTTCTTT. Translation gives CASSLAGGKAFF.

This clone was seen a single time. The rearrangement joins TRBV5-4 to TRBJ2-5; D gene uncertain. Germline V gives CDR1 SGHNT, CDR2 YYREEE (reference sequence). The CDR3 spans 13 residues. V was clipped by 4 bases and J by 5 bases, with 12 bases between them. The chain's CDR3 is CASSVVGRETQYF. In nucleotides, the CDR3 is TGTGCCAGCAGCGTAGTGGGTCGGGAGACCCAGTACTTC.

The chain has TRBV30 and TRBJ1-6; no reliable D call. This CDR3 has 13 residues. V was shortened by 3 bases and J by 6 bases, with 9 bases between the two germline ends. CDR1 is GTSNPN and CDR2 is SVGIG in the germline V gene (reference sequence). CDR3 amino acids: CAWSRNLNSPLHF. The CDR3 DNA is TGTGCCTGGAGCCGAAACCTTAATTCACCCCTCCACTTT.

The genes are TRBV28 and TRBJ2-3; TRBD2 matches at 7 bases. Germline trimming cut 4 bases from V and 7 bases from J; bases unmatched to any gene: 5. The CDR3 is made up of 13 amino acids. In germline, CDR1 is MDHEN, CDR2 SYDVKM. This CDR3 reads CASSSSGLYTQYF. CDR3 DNA sequence: TGTGCCAGCAGTTCGTCGGGACTATATACGCAGTATTTT.

This clone was seen just once. The chain recombines TRBV24-1 with TRBJ2-3; 8 bases match TRBD2. The germline gives CDR1 KGHDR, CDR2 SFDVKD. The CDR3 is 16 amino acids. The V gene end was trimmed by 4 bases and the J gene end by 5 bases; junction bases not matched to a gene: 10. The DNA for the CDR3 is TGTGCCACCAGTGACTGGGGAGGTCGGGGGGGAGATACGCAGTATTTT. As protein: CATSDWGGRGGDTQYF.

The chain couples TRBV7-9 to TRBJ2-5, with no clear D. Between the trimmed V and J ends, which lost 2 bases and 1 base, there was a span of 8 bases. Germline V gives CDR1 SEHNR, CDR2 FQNEAQ (reference sequence). The CDR3 loop spans 14 amino acids. This CDR3 is CASSLSGLQETQYF. CDR3 in DNA: TGTGCCAGCAGCTTATCGGGCCTCCAAGAGACCCAGTACTTC.

This clone was recorded only once. The chain combines TRBV11-2 with TRBJ2-1; 7 bases map to TRBD2. Germline CDR1 and CDR2: SGHAT and FQNNGV. The junction had 5 bases not matched to a gene; V was cut back by 5 bases and J by 1 base. The CDR3 length is 15 residues. The CDR3 DNA follows: TGTGCCAGCAGCCAGCCGGGGGGTTCCTACAATGAGCAGTTCTTC. Translating it yields CASSQPGGSYNEQFF.

This clone has only one observation. The rearrangement joins TRBV3-1 (or the pseudogene TRBV3-2) to TRBJ2-2; D might be TRBD1 (6 bases). This CDR3 has 17 amino acids. The ends were cut back, 0 bases at V and 0 bases at J, with 11 bases in the middle. CDR1 is LGHDT and CDR2 is YNNKEL in the germline V gene (reference sequence). CDR3 DNA: TGTGCCAGCAGCCAAGAATTCAGGGGCGCGAACACCGGGGAGCTGTTTTTT. This translates into CASSQEFRGANTGELFF.

V and J are TRBV4-2 and TRBJ2-7, with TRBD1 matching 10 bases. CDR3 size: 15 residues. Germline CDR1 reads LGHNA; CDR2 reads YNFKEQ. With V trimmed by 4 bases and J by 3 bases, 6 bases remained unmatched. The CDR3 DNA follows: TGTGCCAGCAGCCCCGGGACAGGGGCCTACTACGAGCAGTACTTC. It translates to CASSPGTGAYYEQYF.

Only one count was recorded for this clone. This chain joins TRBV30 and TRBJ1-5; D is uncertain. This CDR3 spans 15 amino acids. Germline CDR1 GTSNPN, CDR2 SVGIG (reference sequence). Trimming took off 4 bases at V and 5 bases at J, with 18 bases between the two ends. CDR3 residues: CAWKMSVGAYQPQHF. DNA for the CDR3: TGTGCCTGGAAAATGAGTGTGGGAGCTTATCAGCCCCAGCATTTT.

J is TRBJ2-3 and V is TRBV21-1; TRBD2, the table's D call, lacks a check against the DNA. TRBV21-1 is assigned pseudogene status. This CDR3 has 15 amino acids. In DNA form, the CDR3 reads TGTGCCAGCAGCAAAGAGAGGCTGTGCACAGATACGCAGTATTTT. This codes for CASSKERLCTDTQYF.

This clone was counted a single time. V and J are TRBV6-5 and TRBJ1-2; D may be TRBD1 (5 bases). The germline V and J ends were trimmed by 0 bases and 8 bases, with 13 bases remaining between them. Germline-derived CDR1 and CDR2 are MNHEY and SVGAGI. This CDR3 is 14 amino acids long. CDR3 loop: CASSYSAGRDGYTF. The CDR3 nucleotides are TGTGCCAGCAGTTACTCGGCAGGGAGGGACGGCTACACCTTC.

The chain recombines TRBV5-1 with TRBJ1-1; tentative D call: TRBD1 (6 bases). From germline, CDR1 is SGHRS and CDR2 YFSETQ. The CDR3 runs to 14 residues. V gave up 0 bases and J gave up 5 bases, with 11 bases separating them. The CDR3 bases are TGCGCCAGCAGCTTGGCGTGGAGGGGGACTGAAGCTTTCTTT. Protein sequence: CASSLAWRGTEAFF. The full variable domain, its missing parts supplied by reference TRBV5-1 and TRBJ1-1, is KAGVTQTPRYLIKTRGQQVTLSCSPISGHRSVSWYQQTPGQGLQFLFEYFSETQRNKGNFPGRFSGRQFSNSRSEMNVSTLELGDSALYLCASSLAWRGTEAFFGQGTRLTVV.

J is TRBJ1-2 and V is TRBV28; 10 positions agree with TRBD1. The CDR3 runs to 16 residues. The germline CDR1 and CDR2 sequences are MDHEN and SYDVKM. After removal of 7 bases from V and 7 bases from J, the junction contained 15 bases not matched to a gene. This CDR3 reads CASTPPGQGFWFGYTF. DNA for the CDR3: TGTGCCAGCACCCCTCCGGGACAGGGGTTTTGGTTTGGCTACACCTTC.

This chain joins TRBV2 and TRBJ2-7; TRBD2 agrees at 14 bases. The germline CDR1 and CDR2 sequences are SNHLY and FYNNEI. Germline trimming cut 4 bases from V and 3 bases from J; bases unmatched to any gene: 8. The CDR3 extends over 17 amino acids. The CDR3 bases are TGTGCCAGCAGTGGGGGGACTAGCGGGAGAAGCCGCTACGAGCAGTACTTC. It specifies CASSGGTSGRSRYEQYF.

The chain links TRBV7-3 to TRBJ2-3; D remains unclear. Germline CDR1 reads SGHTA; CDR2 reads FQGTGA. The V end was cut by 2 bases, the J end by 2 bases, with 8 bases between. The CDR3 totals 14 residues. The CDR3 is CASSLSRHTDTQYF. The CDR3 coding sequence is TGTGCCAGCAGCTTATCGCGACACACAGATACGCAGTATTTT.

V usage is TRBV28 and J usage is TRBJ2-7; D ambiguous. This CDR3 has 12 amino acids. Germline V gene lookup returns CDR1 MDHEN and CDR2 SYDVKM. V was trimmed by 7 bases and J by 0 bases, leaving 7 bases between them. The CDR3 sequence is CASKGSSYEQYF. The CDR3 coding sequence is TGTGCCAGCAAGGGCAGCTCCTACGAGCAGTACTTC.